The 2 T cell receptor beta chains presented below share a single source sample, sequenced in a study of cytomegalovirus exposure and HLA in healthy donors. 13 Jbeta primers and 60 Vbeta primers were used for the PCR. Some clones are missing from TCRdb's copy, which holds only in-frame ones; the method was immunoSEQ multiplex PCR. This sample has fewer than 100,000 clones; just under 80% occur once, and the top ten carry over 4%. The sample comprised PBMCs. The receptors shown here come from a woman in her 40s in good health and CMV-seropositive.

This clone is a singleton in its sample. The CDR3 reads CASSFSGGRTQYF. The CDR3 nucleotides read TGTGCCAGCAGTTTTAGCGGGGGGAGGACGCAGTATTTT. The rearrangement joins TRBV6-5 to TRBJ2-3; 10 positions agree with TRBD2. Germline lookup yields CDR1 MNHEY and CDR2 SVGAGI. V was clipped by 4 bases and J by 9 bases; unmatched bases: 4. The CDR3 extends over 13 amino acids.

The chain employs TRBV5-1 and TRBJ2-5; 11 bases fit TRBD1. The J call may be incorrect, as the DNA end agrees better with TRBJ2-7. This CDR3 has 14 amino acids. Germline loops: CDR1 SGHRS, CDR2 YFSETQ. DNA of the CDR3: TGCGCCAGCAGGCAAGGGACAGGGGGGAACGAGCAGTACTTC. It specifies CASRQGTGGNEQYF.